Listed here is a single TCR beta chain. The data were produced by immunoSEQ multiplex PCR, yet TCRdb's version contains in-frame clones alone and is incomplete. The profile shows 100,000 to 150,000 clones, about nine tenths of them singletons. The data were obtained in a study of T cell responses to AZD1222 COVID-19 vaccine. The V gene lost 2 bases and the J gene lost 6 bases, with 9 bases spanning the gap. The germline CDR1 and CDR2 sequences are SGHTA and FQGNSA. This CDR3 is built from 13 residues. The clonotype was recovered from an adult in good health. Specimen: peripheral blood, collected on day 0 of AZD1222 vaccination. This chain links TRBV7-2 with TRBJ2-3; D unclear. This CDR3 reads CASSLMVYDTQYF. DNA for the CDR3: TGTGCCAGCAGCTTAATGGTTTATGATACGCAGTATTTT.